Each of the 8 T cell receptor beta chains below was sequenced from the same sample in a study of beta chain features in type 1 diabetes. Isolated RNA was reverse transcribed in full, so expressed TCRB transcripts were sequenced. TCRdb's copy holds only in-frame clones and misses some; the assay was immunoSEQ multiplex PCR. Among under 400,000 clones listed, around 13% were seen once. The sequenced sample consisted of central memory CD4+ T cells from blood. Receptors originate from a man aged 25-40 years in good health.

This clone turned up a few times. A read error is likely, as this CDR3 ends without the conserved phenylalanine or tryptophan. The DNA is omitted, as the CDR3 cannot be located on it reliably, and the CDR3 follows TCRdb's listing. This chain uses TRBV19 with TRBJ2-7; the tabulated D call, TRBD2, remains unverified against the DNA. Counting both end residues, the CDR3 totals 8 amino acids. Germline values: CDR1 LNHDA, CDR2 SQIVND (reference sequence). Here the CDR3 reads CASKKKRD.

This clone was counted a few times. The rearrangement links TRBV6-1 to TRBJ2-6; tentative D call: TRBD2 (5 bases). Trimming pared 3 bases from V and 4 bases from J, leaving 16 bases between. The germline V gene has CDR1 MNHNS and CDR2 SASEGT. This CDR3 has 17 residues. The DNA of the CDR3 is TGTGCCAGCAGTGATAGAGGACTCAGAGCGGGGGCCAACGTCCTGACTTTC. This gives the protein CASSDRGLRAGANVLTF.

This rearrangement joins TRBV6-5 to TRBJ2-3, with D hard to call. V lost 6 bases and J 2 bases, leaving 12 bases between the germline ends. The CDR3 is 14 residues long. Germline V gene data show CDR1 as MNHEY and CDR2 as SVGAGI. The CDR3 reads CASSTELLTDTQYF. As DNA, the CDR3 is TGTGCCAGCAGCACCGAGCTACTCACAGATACGCAGTATTTT.

The chain has TRBV2 and TRBJ1-1, with 9 bases aligning to TRBD1. CDR1 and CDR2 (germline): SNHLY, FYNNEI. V shed 6 bases and J 6 bases; nucleotides not matched to a gene: 11. The CDR3 covers 15 residues. The CDR3 is CASRQNPGQGPEAFF. The CDR3 nucleotides read TGTGCCAGCAGACAAAACCCGGGACAGGGCCCTGAAGCTTTCTTT. Full variable domain (outside the CDR3, taken from reference TRBV2 and TRBJ1-1): EPEVTQTPSHQVTQMGQEVILRCVPISNHLYFYWYRQILGQKVEFLVSFYNNEISEKSEIFDDQFSVERPDGSNFTLKIRSTKLEDSAMYFCASRQNPGQGPEAFFGQGTRLTVV.

The chain employs TRBV11-3 and TRBJ1-1; D is unresolved. Between the trimmed V and J ends, which lost 4 bases and 1 base, there was a span of 7 bases. Germline V gene sequence: CDR1 SGHNT, CDR2 YENEEA. This CDR3 is 13 amino acids long. The CDR3 region is CASSYSENTEAFF. The CDR3 nucleotides are TGTGCCAGCAGCTACAGCGAGAACACTGAAGCTTTCTTT. The variable domain in full, with the rest retrieved from reference TRBV11-3 and TRBJ1-1, is EAGVVQSPRYKIIEKKQPVAFWCNPISGHNTLYWYLQNLGQGPELLIRYENEEAVDDSQLPKDRFSAERLKGVDSTLKIQPAELGDSAVYLCASSYSENTEAFFGQGTRLTVV.

The V call is TRBV9, the J call TRBJ2-1; D may be TRBD2 (6 bases). V was clipped by 2 bases and J by 6 bases, with 9 bases between them. The CDR3 has 13 residues. Germline CDR1 and CDR2: SGDLS and YYNGEE. CDR3 amino acids: CASSVASVNEQFF. CDR3 in DNA: TGTGCCAGCAGCGTCGCTAGCGTCAATGAGCAGTTCTTC.

This clone was counted between two and nine times. The V and J genes are TRBV5-1 and TRBJ2-1, with D tentatively TRBD1 or TRBD2 (6 bases each). The CDR3 is made up of 16 amino acids. V lost 1 base and J lost 8, with 19 bases in between. Germline V gene data show CDR1 as SGHRS and CDR2 as YFSETQ. CDR3 DNA sequence: TGCGCCAGCAGCTTGACCGGAGGGGGGATGTCCGATGAGCAGTTCTTC. Amino acid sequence: CASSLTGGGMSDEQFF.

V usage is TRBV27 and J usage is TRBJ2-7; D unresolved. With 2 bases removed from V and 0 bases from J, the gap between germline ends came to 14 bases. The germline CDR1 and CDR2 sequences are MNHEY and SMNVEV (reference sequence). The CDR3 runs to 16 residues. In DNA form, the CDR3 reads TGTGCCAGCAGTTTACACGTGGGTCCCAACTCCTACGAGCAGTACGTC. Translated: CASSLHVGPNSYEQYV.